The next 3 T cell receptor beta chains were all read from a single sample in a study of blood T cell repertoires in COVID-19 (TCRdb year 2020). Libraries were made using the immunoSEQ multiplex PCR assay. The source is immuneACCESS, and TCRdb retained only in-frame sequences with V and J called. Part of the clones is not carried over; for the studies checked, unresolved V genes explain less than half of this, and the remainder is unexplained. For this sample the table gives more than 95,000 clones, of which roughly four fifths were detected only once. 3.8% of the sample goes to the ten largest clones. Material for sequencing was peripheral blood. The receptors derive from a woman aged 45-65 years with acute or convalescent COVID-19.

J is TRBJ1-1 and V is TRBV10-1; maybe TRBD1 (5 bases). The CDR3 contains 13 residues. V was clipped by 3 bases and J by 5 bases, with 10 bases between them. Germline V gene data show CDR1 as WNHNN and CDR2 as SYGVQD (reference sequence). The CDR3 loop is CASSDGASTEAFF. Written as DNA, the CDR3 is TGCGCCAGCAGTGATGGGGCCAGTACTGAAGCTTTCTTT.

The sample holds a few counts of this clone. The chain employs TRBV24-1 and TRBJ2-3, with D perhaps TRBD1 (6 bases). The V and J ends lost 4 bases and 0 bases respectively, with 10 bases between them. The CDR3 totals 15 residues. The germline V gene has CDR1 KGHDR and CDR2 SFDVKD. The CDR3 sequence is CATSDPTGSTDTQYF. The CDR3 DNA is TGTGCCACCAGTGACCCGACAGGAAGCACAGATACGCAGTATTTT.

The CDR3 here is CASSFSGRNEQFF. DNA of the CDR3: TGTGCCAGCAGCTTCTCTGGGCGCAATGAGCAGTTCTTC. V and J are TRBV7-3 and TRBJ2-1; D not resolved. This CDR3 contains 13 residues. V lost 3 bases, J lost 6 bases, and 9 bases lay in between. Looked up from germline, CDR1 is SGHTA and CDR2 is FQGTGA. Complete variable domain (other parts from reference TRBV7-3 and TRBJ2-1): GAGVSQTPSNKVTEKGKYVELRCDPISGHTALYWYRQSLGQGPEFLIYFQGTGAADDSGLPNDRFFAVRPEGSVSTLKIQRTERGDSAVYLCASSFSGRNEQFFGPGTRLTVL.